This TCR beta chain is drawn from a study of T cell repertoires in cytomegalovirus infection. Whole-study context: The public TCR beta signatures pointed to both CMV infection and matching HLA type. General study results and limits: HLA-C-restricted, CMV-specific TCR beta clonotypes were dominant ex vivo.

Unmatched junction bases numbered 6, after V lost 8 bases and J lost 2 bases. Germline CDR1 SQVTM, CDR2 ANQGSEA. The CDR3 runs to 13 residues. This clonotype was found a few times. The antigen is unknown. In TCRdb, the reads were re-called with MiXCR into one record per CDR3 protein. The sample lists 740,000 or so distinct CDR3 sequences; roughly 35% were seen once. Input material: PBMCs. The chain combines TRBV29-1 with TRBJ1-2; 9 bases agree with TRBD1. The sequence was obtained from a human donor in good health (CMV status not recorded). Some clones in this sample may be carry-over from other donors' samples. The CDR3 loop is CSTGQGTNYGYTF. The CDR3 coding sequence is TGCAGCACCGGACAGGGGACCAACTATGGCTACACCTTC.